Below are 31 T cell receptor beta chains sequenced from a single sample in a study of breast tumors, draining lymph nodes, adjacent tissues. From the multiplex PCR reads, TCRdb called clonotypes with MiXCR, one entry per CDR3 protein. The top ten clones hold approximately 2.2% of a sample with over 130,000 distinct CDR3 sequences, around a third of them seen once. Samples came from axillary lymph nodes draining the breast cancer. The sequenced material came from axillary lymph node tissue. The receptors were gathered from a female donor with breast cancer. Some clones in this sample may be carry-over from other donors' samples.

This clonotype appeared many times. The junction departs from the called germline gene at one end, perhaps through a read error. The chain couples TRBV12-3 or TRBV12-4 to TRBJ2-1, with TRBD1 identical over 8 bases. CDR3 length equals 17 residues. The CDR3: CVSSADRQGRKNNEQFF. The CDR3 DNA follows: TGTGTCAGCAGTGCGGACAGACAGGGGAGGAAGAACAATGAGCAGTTCTTC.

At least ten counts were recorded for this clonotype. The gene calls are TRBV18 and TRBJ1-6, with D perhaps matching TRBD1 (5 bases). The CDR3 totals 16 residues. V was shortened by 3 bases and J by 10 bases, with 19 bases between the two germline ends. Germline V gene data show CDR1 as KGHSH and CDR2 as LQKENI. CDR3 coding DNA: TGTGCCAGCTCACCTCCCGAAGGGACGGGCGGATCACCCCTCCACTTT. Amino acid sequence: CASSPPEGTGGSPLHF.

There are many counts of this clonotype. The chain is built from TRBV29-1 and TRBJ2-1, with no clear D. The CDR3 has 11 amino acids. The ends were cut back, 1 base at V and 5 bases at J, with 3 bases in the middle. Germline values: CDR1 SQVTM, CDR2 ANQGSEA. CDR3 amino acids: CSVEVNNEQFF. The CDR3 region has the DNA TGCAGCGTTGAAGTCAACAATGAGCAGTTCTTC.

As for this clonotype: A clone one base away is much larger, so this may be a read error. This chain links TRBV6-5 with TRBJ1-6, with D unclear. The CDR3 consists of 15 residues. CDR1 and CDR2 (germline): MNHEY, SVGAGI. Trimming took off 5 bases at V and 6 bases at J, with 14 bases between the two ends. The CDR3 reads CASSHMAASNSPLHF. CDR3 bases: TGTGCCAGCAGTCACATGGCGGCCTCTAATTCACCCCTCCACTTT.

The J gene is TRBJ2-3, the V gene TRBV7-3; 12 nucleotides align to TRBD2. V lost 5 bases and J lost 4; bases outside the gene matches: 4. From germline, CDR1 is SGHTA and CDR2 FQGTGA. The CDR3 is 15 amino acids. CDR3 sequence: CASSPLAGGSDTQYF. CDR3 nucleotides: TGTGCCAGCAGCCCGCTAGCGGGGGGGTCAGATACGCAGTATTTT.

This clonotype came up many times. The chain recombines TRBV6-2 or TRBV6-3 with TRBJ2-7; TRBD1 agrees at 10 bases. Trimming at V came to 4 bases and at J to 6 bases, leaving 3 bases not matched to a gene. Germline V lookup: CDR1 MNHEY, CDR2 SVGEGT. CDR3 length: 13 amino acids. CDR3 nucleotide sequence: TGTGCCAGCAGTTTCGACAGGGGGCTCGAGCAGTACTTC. Translation: CASSFDRGLEQYF.

This clonotype was recorded many times. V is TRBV6-2 or TRBV6-3 and J is TRBJ1-3; D remains ambiguous. V lost 2 bases to trimming and J lost 4 bases, with 3 bases between them. Germline V lookup: CDR1 MNHEY, CDR2 SVGEGT. CDR3 length: 12 amino acids. The CDR3 reads CASSYRGNTIYF. As DNA, the CDR3 is TGTGCCAGCAGTTACAGAGGAAACACCATATATTTT.

This clonotype was counted at least ten times. The chain is built from TRBV2 and TRBJ1-5; possibly TRBD1 for D (6 bases). The CDR3 has 16 amino acids. V dropped 6 bases and J dropped 1 base, with 16 bases sitting between them. Germline V gene data show CDR1 as SNHLY and CDR2 as FYNNEI. The CDR3 DNA sequence: TGTGCCAGCAGGGGGGGCAGGGAGGAGAGCAATCAGCCCCAGCATTTT. It translates to CASRGGREESNQPQHF.

This clonotype appeared many times. The genes are TRBV6-6 and TRBJ2-7; TRBD2 matches 11 bases. The CDR3 loop spans 14 amino acids. V was pared by 6 bases and J by 7 bases, with 8 bases of the junction left unmatched. CDR1 is MNHNY and CDR2 is SVGAGI in the germline V gene (reference sequence). The CDR3 spells CASRETSGGYEQYF. In DNA form, the CDR3 reads TGTGCCAGCAGGGAAACTAGCGGGGGTTATGAGCAGTACTTC.

This clonotype was found many times. The chain joins TRBV5-8 to TRBJ2-7; TRBD1 or TRBD2 may be the D gene (5 bases each). From germline, CDR1 is SGHTS and CDR2 YDEGEE. The CDR3 spans 16 residues. V gave up 0 bases and J gave up 3 bases, with 16 bases separating them. In DNA, the CDR3 is TGTGCCAGCAGCTTGGGCGAGGGGCCCAGGGTCTACGAGCAGTACGTC. It encodes CASSLGEGPRVYEQYV.

The rearrangement links TRBV29-1 to TRBJ2-5, with TRBD1 identical over 7 bases. CDR1 SQVTM and CDR2 ANQGSEA come from the germline V gene. The CDR3 is made up of 12 amino acids. V was pared by 6 bases and J by 7 bases, with 8 bases of the junction left unmatched. In DNA, the CDR3 is TGCAGCGTAGGGGGCCCCCGGGGGACCCAGTACTTC. Its protein is CSVGGPRGTQYF.

Ten or more counts support this clonotype. V usage is TRBV4-3 and J usage is TRBJ1-2; 7 nucleotides match TRBD1. V dropped 0 bases and J dropped 7; count of bases not matched to a gene: 5. From germline, CDR1 is LGHNA and CDR2 YSLEER. The CDR3 is 14 residues long. For the CDR3, the DNA is TGCGCCAGCAGCCAAGACCGACAGGGAGGTGGCTACACCTTC. Amino acids: CASSQDRQGGGYTF.

Note on this clonotype: At one end the junction does not follow the germline gene, possibly because of a read error. The chain recombines TRBV11-2 with TRBJ1-4; 8 positions match TRBD1. The CDR3 contains 15 residues. Germline V gene lookup returns CDR1 SGHAT and CDR2 FQNNGV. The CDR3 DNA follows: TGTCCCAGCAGCTTACAGGGACAGGCTAATGAAAAACTGTTTTTT. The encoded protein is CPSSLQGQANEKLFF.

There are many counts of this clonotype. The chain employs TRBV6-5 and TRBJ2-1, with TRBD2 identical over 8 bases. The CDR3 covers 17 residues. Germline V gene lookup returns CDR1 MNHEY and CDR2 SVGAGI. V was pared by 3 bases and J by 0 bases, with 7 bases of the junction left unmatched. The CDR3 protein is CASSYPRGGYSYNEQFF. The CDR3 DNA is TGTGCCAGCAGTTATCCTCGGGGGGGGTACTCCTACAATGAGCAGTTCTTC.

The rearrangement joins TRBV20-1 to TRBJ2-3, with D possibly TRBD2 on 5 matching bases. The V end lost 2 bases, the J end lost 0 bases, and 12 bases lay between the germline ends. Germline V gene sequence: CDR1 DFQATT, CDR2 SNEGSKA (reference sequence). The CDR3 has 15 amino acids. The CDR3 sequence: CSARPPQRSTDTQYF. CDR3 in DNA: TGCAGTGCTAGACCCCCCCAGCGGAGCACAGATACGCAGTATTTT.

This chain joins TRBV7-9 and TRBJ2-3, with D possibly TRBD1 on 7 matching bases. With 5 bases removed from V and 11 bases from J, the gap between germline ends came to 23 bases. Germline assignment: CDR1 SEHNR and CDR2 FQNEAQ (reference sequence). This CDR3 has 15 residues. The CDR3 protein is CASSAEGAYNNEQYF. CDR3 in DNA: TGTGCCAGCAGCGCGGAGGGGGCCTACAACAATGAGCAGTATTTT.

This chain uses TRBV20-1 with TRBJ2-5; D uncertain. Per germline, CDR1 DFQATT and CDR2 SNEGSKA (reference sequence). V was shortened by 4 bases and J by 0 bases, with 6 bases between the two germline ends. The CDR3 has 12 amino acids. The CDR3 coding sequence is TGCAGTGCTACCCCCTACCAAGAGACCCAGTACTTC. Its translation is CSATPYQETQYF.

This clonotype was found many times. This chain connects TRBV5-1 to TRBJ2-3; D might be TRBD1 (6 bases). V was pared by 0 bases and J by 7 bases, with 21 bases between. This CDR3 comprises 17 residues. Germline loops: CDR1 SGHRS, CDR2 YFSETQ. CDR3 loop: CASSLGLEETGGNTQYF. CDR3 DNA: TGCGCCAGCAGCTTGGGCCTTGAGGAGACAGGAGGAAATACGCAGTATTTT.

The V call is TRBV6-5, the J call TRBJ1-1; no reliable D call. Germline V lookup: CDR1 MNHEY, CDR2 SVGAGI. This CDR3 comprises 13 residues. The ends were cut back, 5 bases at V and 2 bases at J, with 9 bases in the middle. This CDR3 reads CASSPSYNTEAFF. For the CDR3, the DNA is TGTGCCAGCAGTCCAAGTTATAACACTGAAGCTTTCTTT.

Comments on this clonotype: A much bigger clone sits one base away, suggesting this may be a read error. The chain links TRBV12-3 or TRBV12-4 to TRBJ2-5, with D tentatively TRBD2 (7 bases). The CDR3 extends over 13 amino acids. Trimming left V 10 bases short and J 7 bases short, with 19 bases between. CDR3 sequence reads: CATTHRGAGTQYF. CDR3 nucleotides: TGTGCCACTACCCACCGGGGGGCAGGGACCCAGTACTTC.

In this sample, this clonotype turned up a few times. A much larger clone sits a single nucleotide away, making a read error possible. The V and J genes are TRBV5-5 and TRBJ1-2, with a possible D match to TRBD1 (6 bases). CDR3 size: 13 residues. CDR1 is SGHKS, CDR2 YYEKEE, per germline (reference sequence). V dropped 6 bases and J dropped 5 bases, with 14 bases sitting between them. The CDR3 is CASTPAGAYGYTF. DNA of the CDR3: TGTGCCAGCACCCCAGCGGGGGCTTATGGCTACACCTTC.

The sample holds many counts of this clonotype. The chain employs TRBV20-1 and TRBJ2-3, with no clear D. V was clipped by 7 bases and J by 0 bases, with 8 bases between them. This CDR3 has 12 residues. Germline V gene sequence: CDR1 DFQATT, CDR2 SNEGSKA (reference sequence). CDR3 DNA sequence: TGCAGTGAGGCCACTAGCACAGATACGCAGTATTTT. Protein sequence: CSEATSTDTQYF.

In its sample, this clonotype was seen many times. The junction differs from germline at one of its ends, possibly a read error. The gene calls are TRBV7-8 and TRBJ1-2; tentatively, D is TRBD1 (6 bases). This CDR3 comprises 15 residues. Per germline, CDR1 SGHVS and CDR2 FQNEAQ. The CDR3 nucleotides read TGTGCCAGCAGCTTAGGGTTAGGGGGAGTCTATGGCTACCCCTTC. It yields the protein CASSLGLGGVYGYPF.

The table lists this clonotype with a few counts. V usage is TRBV20-1 and J usage is TRBJ1-1; TRBD1 matches at 9 bases. CDR3 length: 12 residues. The germline CDR1 and CDR2 sequences are DFQATT and SNEGSKA (reference sequence). The V gene end was trimmed by 4 bases and the J gene end by 11 bases; junction bases not matched to a gene: 8. The CDR3 nucleotides read TGCAGTGCTAACACAGGGGGCCTGGCGGCTTTCTTT. Protein: CSANTGGLAAFF.

The gene calls are TRBV5-5 and TRBJ2-7; 9 nucleotides agree with TRBD1. The germline gives CDR1 SGHKS, CDR2 YYEKEE (reference sequence). The ends lost 4 bases at V and 6 bases at J; junction bases unmatched: 5. The CDR3 loop spans 13 amino acids. The DNA for the CDR3 is TGTGCCAGCAGCCCCGGGACAGGGTGCGAGCAGTACGTC. Its protein product is CASSPGTGCEQYV.

Only a few counts were recorded for this clonotype. The chain uses TRBV30 and TRBJ1-2, with 8 bases matching TRBD1. This CDR3 contains 14 residues. Germline loops: CDR1 GTSNPN, CDR2 SVGIG (reference sequence). V lost 2 bases, J lost 1 base, and 3 bases stayed unmatched. The DNA for the CDR3 is TGTGCCTGGAGTCCTACAGGGGGTAACTATGGCTACACCTTC. This gives the protein CAWSPTGGNYGYTF.

This chain links TRBV12-3 or TRBV12-4 with TRBJ2-1; TRBD2 agrees at 10 bases. This CDR3 region has 15 residues. Trimming cost V 2 bases and J 9 bases; bases outside gene matches: 7. The CDR3 reads CASSLRAGGPGEQFF. The CDR3 nucleotides read TGTGCCAGCAGTTTACGAGCGGGGGGGCCTGGTGAGCAGTTCTTC.

This clonotype was found many times. J is TRBJ1-6 and V is TRBV5-1; D unresolved. This CDR3 is 17 amino acids long. Germline assignment: CDR1 SGHRS and CDR2 YFSETQ. V was clipped by 2 bases and J by 0 bases, with 12 bases between them. In nucleotides, the CDR3 is TGCGCCAGCAGCTTAAACCTCAGGAGCTCCTATAATTCACCCCTCCACTTT. Translated, it gives CASSLNLRSSYNSPLHF.

This clonotype was seen repeatedly, ten times or more. The chain is built from TRBV7-2 and TRBJ2-3, with D possibly being TRBD1 (6 bases). The CDR3 totals 14 residues. Germline values: CDR1 SGHTA, CDR2 FQGNSA. V shed 5 bases and J shed 6 bases, with 15 bases lying between them. The CDR3: CASSEMGALDTQYF. The CDR3 bases are TGTGCCAGCAGCGAGATGGGGGCACTGGATACGCAGTATTTT. The entire variable domain, with the rest obtained from reference TRBV7-2 and TRBJ2-3, is as follows: GAGVSQSPSNKVTEKGKDVELRCDPISGHTALYWYRQSLGQGLEFLIYFQGNSAPDKSGLPSDRFSAERTGGSVSTLTIQRTQQEDSAVYLCASSEMGALDTQYFGPGTRLTVL.

This clonotype was recorded a few times. The chain links TRBV6-2 or TRBV6-3 to TRBJ2-2; 7 bases align to TRBD1. The CDR3 sequence is 16 residues long. The junction had 4 bases not matched to a gene; V was cut back by 0 bases and J by 3 bases. The germline V gene has CDR1 MNHEY and CDR2 SVGEGT. Here the CDR3 reads CASSYSSRGYTGELFF. In DNA form, the CDR3 reads TGTGCCAGCAGTTACTCGAGCAGGGGGTACACCGGGGAGCTGTTTTTT.

In its sample, this clonotype was seen many times. The rearrangement joins TRBV7-8 to TRBJ2-1; the D gene is possibly TRBD2 (5 bases). The germline V gene has CDR1 SGHVS and CDR2 FQNEAQ. Trimming shortened V by 2 bases and J by 4 bases, and 24 bases separated the two germline ends. This CDR3 is 19 amino acids long. The CDR3 protein is CASSLRQKSERLKYNEQFF. The CDR3 bases are TGTGCCAGCAGCTTACGTCAAAAATCGGAGCGGCTGAAATACAATGAGCAGTTCTTC.